The 31 T cell receptor beta chains below come from one sample, sequenced in a study of metastatic and nonmetastatic thyroid tumors. Each patient went into thyroid surgery without having received any treatment. TCRdb re-called the PCR reads through MiXCR. The table includes tens of thousands of clones, roughly a quarter detected once. The sample comprised tumor tissue. These receptor sequences come from a female donor with papillary thyroid cancer or a benign thyroid nodule (not recorded which). Some clones in this sample may be carry-over from other donors' samples.

This clone was seen more than once but under ten times. This chain joins TRBV10-1 and TRBJ2-7; D is ambiguous. The V and J ends lost 0 bases and 4 bases respectively, with 7 bases between them. CDR3 length: 13 amino acids. Germline V gene lookup returns CDR1 WNHNN and CDR2 SYGVQD (reference sequence). CDR3 coding DNA: TGCGCCAGCAGTGAGTCGGGAATGTACGAGCAGTACTTC. Amino acid sequence: CASSESGMYEQYF.

A remark on this clone: At one end the junction does not follow the germline gene, possibly because of a read error. The genes are TRBV24-1 and TRBJ2-7, with D perhaps TRBD2 (6 bases). CDR3 length equals 18 residues. Germline lookup yields CDR1 KGHDR and CDR2 SFDVKD. The CDR3 DNA follows: TGTGCCACCAGTGAACGAGACGGGGTTGAGCTAGCGCGCTACGAGCAATACTTC. It codes for CATSERDGVELARYEQYF.

This clone was counted between two and nine times. This CDR3 reads CASITPGQGGGEQYF. DNA for the CDR3: TGTGCCAGCATCACCCCGGGACAGGGAGGAGGCGAGCAGTACTTC. The chain is built from TRBV6-1 and TRBJ2-7, with TRBD1 identical over 9 bases. There are 15 residues in the CDR3. Trimming cost V 7 bases and J 6 bases; bases outside gene matches: 13. The germline V gene has CDR1 MNHNS and CDR2 SASEGT.

This clone was seen ten or more times. The chain has TRBV6-1 and TRBJ2-4, with D tentatively TRBD1 (6 bases). The CDR3 runs to 14 residues. Germline loops: CDR1 MNHNS, CDR2 SASEGT. V lost 6 bases to trimming and J lost 7 bases, with 16 bases between them. CDR3 nucleotide sequence: TGTGCCAGCAGGGGGATGGGGGCATGGAACATTCAGTACTTC. This encodes CASRGMGAWNIQYF.

At least ten counts were recorded for this clone. The chain combines TRBV9 with TRBJ2-1, with 10 bases aligning to TRBD1. This CDR3 contains 14 residues. V dropped 4 bases and J dropped 9; count of bases not matched to a gene: 7. From germline, CDR1 is SGDLS and CDR2 YYNGEE. The CDR3 protein is CASSTGTGAFEQFF. The CDR3 bases are TGTGCCAGCAGCACCGGGACAGGGGCTTTTGAGCAGTTCTTC.

This chain uses TRBV20-1 with TRBJ1-1; 9 bases map to TRBD1. Germline V gene lookup returns CDR1 DFQATT and CDR2 SNEGSKA (reference sequence). This CDR3 has 13 amino acids. The V gene end was trimmed by 6 bases and the J gene end by 2 bases; junction bases not matched to a gene: 4. The CDR3 DNA follows: TGCAGTGCAATCACAGGGGGCAACACTGAAGCTTTCTTT. Translated: CSAITGGNTEAFF.

The table lists this clone with a count of one. This chain links TRBV20-1 with TRBJ1-6, with 7 nucleotides matching TRBD1. With 0 bases clipped from V and 8 bases from J, the junction kept 7 bases outside the gene matches. Germline V gene sequence: CDR1 DFQATT, CDR2 SNEGSKA (reference sequence). The CDR3 is 15 amino acids. CDR3 sequence: CSARDLTGDDSPLHF. CDR3 DNA: TGCAGTGCTAGAGATCTAACAGGGGATGATTCACCCCTCCACTTT.

Remarks on this clone: This may arise from a read error, as a much more abundant clone is one base away. The chain joins TRBV6-1 to TRBJ1-6, with unresolved D. Germline V CDR1 and CDR2: MNHNS, SASEGT. Trimming took off 4 bases at V and 7 bases at J, with 17 bases between the two ends. This CDR3 has 16 residues. The CDR3 region is CASSALDILRNSPLHF. The CDR3 DNA reads as TGTGCCAGCAGTGCTCTAGACATACTGAGGAATTCACCCCTCCACTTT.

This clone was seen ten or more times. V is TRBV12-3 or TRBV12-4 and J is TRBJ2-2; D may be TRBD1 or TRBD2 (5 bases each). V was clipped by 7 bases and J by 3 bases, with 21 bases between them. This CDR3 contains 17 residues. This chain's CDR3 is CASTAKGTAIYTGELFF. DNA for the CDR3: TGTGCCAGCACCGCTAAGGGGACCGCGATATACACCGGGGAGCTGTTTTTT.

The genes are TRBV7-9 and TRBJ2-1, with D perhaps being TRBD1 or TRBD2 (6 bases each). V lost 3 bases, J lost 10 bases, and 10 bases lay in between. Germline CDR1 SEHNR, CDR2 FQNEAQ (reference sequence). This CDR3 comprises 12 residues. CDR3 amino acids: CASSFVGGEQFF. DNA of the CDR3: TGTGCCAGCAGCTTCGTCGGGGGCGAGCAGTTCTTC.

In this sample, this clone turned up a few times. The gene calls are TRBV6-1 and TRBJ1-5, with no clear D. Germline CDR1 MNHNS, CDR2 SASEGT. The CDR3 is 14 residues long. Deletions cut 5 bases from V and 1 base from J, with 9 bases between. CDR3 loop: CASSRSGSNQPQHF. As DNA, the CDR3 is TGTGCCAGCAGTCGCTCCGGGAGCAATCAGCCCCAGCATTTT.

Concerning this clone: Its ends do not fully match the called genes, so a read error is possible. Other nucleotide sequences from this sample produce the same CDR3. V gene TRBV24-1 combines with J gene TRBJ2-2; 9 nucleotides agree with TRBD1. CDR1 is KGHDR and CDR2 is SFDVKD in the germline V gene. The CDR3 consists of 16 residues. CDR3 coding DNA: TGTGCCACAAGTGATCCCGGACAGGGGATGGCCGGGGAGCTGTTTTTT. Amino acids: CATSDPGQGMAGELFF.

The table lists this clone with a few counts. The chain links TRBV6-2 or TRBV6-3 to TRBJ1-2; D perhaps matches TRBD1 (5 bases). The CDR3 length is 14 residues. With 2 bases removed from V and 6 bases from J, the gap between germline ends came to 13 bases. The V gene's germline CDR1 is MNHEY and CDR2 SVGEGT. The CDR3 DNA reads as TGTGCCAGCAGTTACAGCTCAGGGCCCAATGGCTACACCTTC. Its translation is CASSYSSGPNGYTF.

This clone showed up just a few times. The V call is TRBV6-1, the J call TRBJ1-6; the D is unclear. There are 16 residues in the CDR3. Germline V gene lookup returns CDR1 MNHNS and CDR2 SASEGT. V lost 6 bases, J lost 2 bases, and 14 bases lay in between. The CDR3 DNA is TGTGCCAGCAGCTGTGACCGGATTGCCTATAATTCACCCCTCCACTTT. Its protein product is CASSCDRIAYNSPLHF.

This chain uses TRBV5-1 with TRBJ1-5; no firm D call. Germline V gene lookup returns CDR1 SGHRS and CDR2 YFSETQ. V lost 0 bases to trimming and J lost 0 bases, with 7 bases between them. This CDR3 has 15 amino acids. CDR3 residues: CASSLAGFSNQPQHF. CDR3 bases: TGCGCCAGCAGCTTGGCTGGATTTAGCAATCAGCCCCAGCATTTT.

There are many counts of this clone. The V and J genes are TRBV27 and TRBJ2-3; 9 bases map to TRBD1. CDR1 and CDR2 (germline): MNHEY, SMNVEV (reference sequence). After removal of 6 bases from V and 2 bases from J, the junction contained 6 bases not matched to a gene. The CDR3 is 15 amino acids. The CDR3 coding sequence is TGTGCCAGCAGCCTACAGGGGGCTGACACAGATACGCAGTATTTT. It specifies CASSLQGADTDTQYF.

The chain carries TRBV5-6 and TRBJ1-2, with D hard to call. The germline gives CDR1 SGHDT, CDR2 YYEEEE. V lost 0 bases and J 4 bases, leaving 16 bases between the germline ends. CDR3 length equals 16 residues. The CDR3 sequence: CASSLAPTGGVYGYTF. The DNA of the CDR3 is TGTGCCAGCAGCTTGGCCCCGACTGGCGGGGTCTATGGCTACACCTTC.

This clone is categorized as medium-sized. The rearrangement uses TRBV2 and TRBJ2-1, with TRBD1 identical over 12 bases. CDR1 is SNHLY, CDR2 FYNNEI, per germline. CDR3 length: 14 amino acids. The V segment lost 6 bases and the J segment 7 bases; nucleotides outside the gene matches: 4. The CDR3 coding sequence is TGTGCCAGCAGCGGGACAGGGGGCAAGAATGAGCAGTTCTTC. Its protein is CASSGTGGKNEQFF.

This clone was counted at least ten times. The rearrangement uses TRBV24-1 and TRBJ2-2; D unresolved. Germline values: CDR1 KGHDR, CDR2 SFDVKD. This CDR3 has 15 residues. The ends were cut back, 2 bases at V and 4 bases at J, with 10 bases in the middle. The CDR3 protein is CATSDSRQFTGELFF. The CDR3 DNA follows: TGTGCCACCAGTGATTCAAGGCAATTCACCGGGGAGCTGTTTTTT.

The sample holds many counts of this clone. The chain recombines TRBV9 with TRBJ2-5; D tentatively reads TRBD1 or TRBD2 (5 bases each). This CDR3 contains 14 residues. The V gene lost 1 base and the J gene lost 1 base, with 8 bases spanning the gap. The germline V gene encodes CDR1 SGDLS and CDR2 YYNGEE. DNA of the CDR3: TGTGCCAGCAGCGTATCGGGGACCCAAGAGACCCAGTACTTC. Its protein product is CASSVSGTQETQYF.

This clone was seen ten or more times. The genes are TRBV15 and TRBJ2-1, with 8 bases aligning to TRBD1. This CDR3 has 15 amino acids. Trimming removed 5 bases from V and 1 base from J; junction bases left unmatched: 4. Germline V CDR1 and CDR2: LNHNV, YYDKDF (reference sequence). CDR3 amino acids: CATSRRDRSYNEQFF. DNA of the CDR3: TGTGCCACCAGCCGGCGGGACAGGTCCTACAATGAGCAGTTCTTC. Looking up the rest from reference TRBV15 and TRBJ2-1 gives the full variable domain: DAMVIQNPRYQVTQFGKPVTLSCSQTLNHNVMYWYQQKSSQAPKLLFHYYDKDFNNEADTPDNFQSRRPNTSFCFLDIRSPGLGDTAMYLCATSRRDRSYNEQFFGPGTRLTVL.

The chain carries TRBV6-1 and TRBJ1-4, with D possibly TRBD1 on 5 matching bases. The V and J ends lost 2 bases and 3 bases respectively, with 10 bases between them. Germline V gene sequence: CDR1 MNHNS, CDR2 SASEGT. This CDR3 has 15 amino acids. Written as DNA, the CDR3 is TGTGCCAGCAGTGAACGGGACCAGCCTAATGAAAAACTGTTTTTT. It is translated as CASSERDQPNEKLFF.

CDR3 loop: CASSSQPVQTAFF. CDR3 coding DNA: TGTGCCAGCAGCTCTCAACCGGTACAAACAGCTTTCTTT. The chain uses TRBV7-3 and TRBJ1-1; D not certain. The CDR3 contains 13 residues. V was pared by 4 bases and J by 10 bases, with 16 bases between. Germline-derived CDR1 and CDR2 are SGHTA and FQGTGA.

This clone showed up just a few times. The same CDR3 arises from other DNA sequences in this sample as well. The chain employs TRBV5-1 and TRBJ1-5; no definite D call. The CDR3 is 13 amino acids. Germline loops: CDR1 SGHRS, CDR2 YFSETQ. Deletions cut 4 bases from V and 5 bases from J, with 10 bases between. The CDR3 bases are TGCGCCAGCAGCCGTACACTGGATCAGCCCCAGCATTTT. This gives the protein CASSRTLDQPQHF. Combining the CDR3 with reference TRBV5-1 and TRBJ1-5 gives the whole variable domain KAGVTQTPRYLIKTRGQQVTLSCSPISGHRSVSWYQQTPGQGLQFLFEYFSETQRNKGNFPGRFSGRQFSNSRSEMNVSTLELGDSALYLCASSRTLDQPQHFGDGTRLSIL.

At least ten counts were recorded for this clone. The chain couples TRBV19 to TRBJ2-1; D possibly uses TRBD1 or TRBD2 (5 bases each). CDR3 length equals 14 residues. V was shortened by 10 bases and J by 5 bases, with 18 bases between the two germline ends. Germline-derived CDR1 and CDR2 are LNHDA and SQIVND (reference sequence). The CDR3 spells CATFSGTEDNEQFF. CDR3 sequence (DNA): TGTGCCACTTTTTCCGGGACGGAAGACAATGAGCAGTTCTTC.

This clone was seen only a few times. This chain connects TRBV6-5 to TRBJ1-1, with D possibly being TRBD1 (5 bases). Trimming shortened V by 0 bases and J by 1 base, and 12 bases separated the two germline ends. The CDR3 covers 16 residues. Per germline, CDR1 MNHEY and CDR2 SVGAGI. CDR3 coding DNA: TGTGCCAGCAGTTACTCAAAGGGGATGAGGAACACTGAAGCTTTCTTT. Protein product: CASSYSKGMRNTEAFF.

A word on this clone: The junction departs from the called germline gene at one end, perhaps through a read error. The same CDR3 can be traced to other DNA sequences in this sample. The chain recombines TRBV19 with TRBJ1-5, with TRBD1 matching over 7 bases. Germline V gives CDR1 LNHDA, CDR2 SQIVND (reference sequence). This CDR3 region has 14 residues. The CDR3 sequence: CASRPGQANQPQHF. Here the CDR3 DNA reads TGTGCCAGTAGACCCGGACAGGCCAATCAGCCTCAGCATTTT.

The sample holds a few counts of this clone. The J gene is TRBJ2-1, the V gene TRBV6-1, with 14 bases fitting TRBD2. The germline gives CDR1 MNHNS, CDR2 SASEGT. V trimming: 4 bases; J trimming: 8 bases; junction bases outside the gene matches: 13. This CDR3 region has 18 residues. The CDR3 spells CASSAGTSGLAGGDEQFF. The CDR3 region has the DNA TGTGCCAGCAGTGCTGGGACAAGTGGACTAGCGGGAGGAGATGAGCAGTTCTTC.

This clone was observed many times. The rearrangement links TRBV3-1 to TRBJ2-3; TRBD1 matches 7 bases. The germline CDR1 and CDR2 sequences are LGHDT and YNNKEL (reference sequence). The J segment lost 5 bases and the V segment lost 4 bases, leaving 6 bases of the junction unmatched. CDR3 length equals 14 residues. CDR3 sequence reads: CASSLRQGEDTQYF. CDR3 sequence (DNA): TGTGCCAGCAGCCTTCGACAGGGTGAAGATACGCAGTATTTT.

This clone was seen once. The gene calls are TRBV5-6 and TRBJ2-4; 7 bases are shared with TRBD1. This CDR3 is 18 amino acids long. The J segment lost 1 base and the V segment lost 0 bases, leaving 10 bases of the junction unmatched. Germline loops: CDR1 SGHDT, CDR2 YYEEEE. The CDR3 DNA reads TGTGCCAGCAGCTTGGGTGAGGGGGCGTGGTGGGCCAAAAACATTCAGTACTTC. Residues: CASSLGEGAWWAKNIQYF. Complete variable domain (other parts from reference TRBV5-6 and TRBJ2-4): DAGVTQSPTHLIKTRGQQVTLRCSPKSGHDTVSWYQQALGQGPQFIFQYYEEEERQRGNFPDRFSGHQFPNYSSELNVNALLLGDSALYLCASSLGEGAWWAKNIQYFGAGTRLSVL.

The rearrangement joins TRBV18 to TRBJ2-7; 10 bases are shared with TRBD1. V shed 3 bases, J shed 7 bases, and the junction held 3 bases outside the gene matches. The CDR3 loop spans 13 amino acids. CDR1 and CDR2 from the germline V gene are KGHSH and LQKENI. The CDR3 sequence: CASSPGTGVEQYF. The CDR3 nucleotides read TGTGCCAGCTCACCGGGGACAGGGGTAGAGCAGTACTTC.